This TCR beta chain was identified during a study of regulatory T cells in long-lasting Graves disease. This clonotype was seen many times. The CDR3 runs to 17 residues. The ends lost 6 bases at V and 4 bases at J; junction bases unmatched: 13. Germline CDR1 SGHAT, CDR2 FQNNGV. Sample time point: newly diagnosed GD, antithyroid drugs for less than 3 months. Scientists built the TCR library using RNA that was extracted from PBMCs. CDR3-region Arm-PCR and iRepertoire HTBI primers produced the TCR beta libraries. Each CDR3 protein gets one entry after TCRdb re-called the multiplex PCR reads with MiXCR. The table includes around 400,000 distinct CDR3 sequences, about a sixth detected once.

This material consisted of peripheral blood mononuclear cells (PBMCs), taken at new diagnosis, from a patient treated with antithyroid drugs. The TCR sequence derives from a female donor with Graves disease. This chain joins TRBV11-2 and TRBJ2-2; 8 nucleotides agree with TRBD1. CDR3 protein: CASSRRSGGDGTGELFF. For the CDR3, the DNA is TGTGCCAGCAGTCGTAGGTCAGGGGGCGACGGCACCGGGGAGCTGTTTTTT.